The 30 T cell receptor beta chains below come from one sample, sequenced in a study of technical replicates of blood from a few donors. Libraries were prepared by immunoSEQ multiplex PCR; TCRdb keeps only in-frame clonotypes and omits some of them. Found here are roughly 52,000 clones, about 95% of them singletons; the top ten hold about 3.2%. Sequencing was carried out using PBMCs. The receptors here all came from a human donor in good health. Some clones in this sample may be carry-over from other donors' samples.

The genes are TRBV7-8 and TRBJ2-1; D unclear. From germline, CDR1 is SGHVS and CDR2 FQNEAQ. The germline V and J ends were trimmed by 1 base and 5 bases, with 12 bases remaining between them. The CDR3 consists of 15 residues. The CDR3 coding sequence is TGTGCCAGCAGCTTAGGGGCAGAATCAAACAATGAGCAGTTCTTC. This sequence encodes CASSLGAESNNEQFF.

The gene calls are TRBV21-1 and TRBJ2-7; the table calls TRBD1, which could not be checked here. TRBV21-1 is a pseudogene locus. The CDR3 runs to 14 residues. The CDR3, as DNA: TGTGCCAAGGATGGAGGACAGGAAGTCCCCGAGCAGTACTTC. Translating it yields CAKDGGQEVPEQYF.

The chain recombines TRBV7-3 with TRBJ2-2; 7 nucleotides agree with TRBD1. After removal of 1 base from V and 3 bases from J, the junction contained 5 bases not matched to a gene. The CDR3 length is 16 residues. CDR1 SGHTA and CDR2 FQGTGA come from the germline V gene. This chain's CDR3 is CASSLIPGGDTGELFF. As DNA, the CDR3 is TGTGCCAGCAGCTTAATCCCAGGGGGTGACACCGGGGAGCTGTTTTTT. Based on the CDR3 plus reference TRBV7-3 and TRBJ2-2, the full variable domain is GAGVSQTPSNKVTEKGKYVELRCDPISGHTALYWYRQSLGQGPEFLIYFQGTGAADDSGLPNDRFFAVRPEGSVSTLKIQRTERGDSAVYLCASSLIPGGDTGELFFGEGSRLTVL.

This clone turned up a few times. This chain connects TRBV7-8 to TRBJ2-5, with 10 bases matching TRBD2. The CDR3 has 18 amino acids. Germline CDR1 reads SGHVS; CDR2 reads FQNEAQ. With V trimmed by 2 bases and J by 5 bases, 14 bases remained unmatched. The CDR3 DNA follows: TGTGCCAGCAGCTTAAGGATCCTTGTTAGCGGGGGGATGGAGACCCAGTACTTC. It specifies CASSLRILVSGGMETQYF.

The rearrangement links TRBV5-1 to TRBJ2-7; 11 nucleotides match TRBD2. V gave up 4 bases and J gave up 4 bases; unmatched junction bases: 4. CDR1 and CDR2 (germline): SGHRS, YFSETQ. The CDR3 spans 14 residues. The CDR3 DNA sequence: TGCGCCAGCAGCCCTGGGACTAGCGGTTACGAGCAGTACTTC. This translates into CASSPGTSGYEQYF.

The rearrangement uses TRBV4-1 and TRBJ1-1; D unresolved. The CDR3 runs 15 residues. The V gene's germline CDR1 is MGHRA and CDR2 YSYEKL. The V end lost 0 bases, the J end lost 0 bases, and 8 bases lay between the germline ends. This chain's CDR3 is CASSQEGLMNTEAFF. In DNA form, the CDR3 reads TGCGCCAGCAGCCAAGAAGGACTCATGAACACTGAAGCTTTCTTT.

The V and J genes are TRBV6-4 and TRBJ2-2; the D is unclear. This CDR3 comprises 17 residues. Trimming took 0 bases from V and 2 from J, leaving 13 bases between them. Germline V gene lookup returns CDR1 MRHNA and CDR2 SNTAGT. DNA for the CDR3: TGTGCCAGCAGTGACTCATTTCAGACAACCAACACCGGGGAGCTGTTTTTT. As protein: CASSDSFQTTNTGELFF.

This chain uses TRBV7-2 with TRBJ1-1; TRBD1 might be the D (5 bases). V was cut by 0 bases and J by 7 bases, with 9 bases left in between. This CDR3 is 13 amino acids long. Germline loops: CDR1 SGHTA, CDR2 FQGNSA. Written as DNA, the CDR3 is TGTGCCAGCAGCTTAGCGTTACAGGTTGAAGCTTTCTTT. It encodes CASSLALQVEAFF.

Here the CDR3 DNA reads TGTGCCAGCAGCTTTAGCGGACAAGAGACCCAGTACTTC. Its translation is CASSFSGQETQYF. The V gene is TRBV11-2, the J gene TRBJ2-5; D might be TRBD2 (6 bases). Per the germline V gene, CDR1 is SGHAT and CDR2 is FQNNGV. The CDR3 is made up of 13 amino acids. Trimming pared 3 bases from V and 2 bases from J, leaving 7 bases between. The whole variable domain, remainder taken from reference TRBV11-2 and TRBJ2-5, is EAGVAQSPRYKIIEKRQSVAFWCNPISGHATLYWYQQILGQGPKLLIQFQNNGVVDDSQLPKDRFSAERLKGVDSTLKIQPAKLEDSAVYLCASSFSGQETQYFGPGTRLLVL.

This clone was observed a single time. The CDR3 DNA reads TGCGCCAGCAGTGCCTCCCCTACAGGACAGGGCGACTACACCTTC. This codes for CASSASPTGQGDYTF. V and J are TRBV10-2 and TRBJ1-2; 8 nucleotides agree with TRBD1. This CDR3 has 15 amino acids. Germline CDR1 is WSHSY and CDR2 is SAAADI. Germline trimming cut 4 bases from V and 10 bases from J; bases unmatched to any gene: 14.

CDR3 nucleotide sequence: TGTGCCAGCAGGGAGAAGGACAGGGGTGGCCCTGAAGCTTTCTTT. The encoded protein is CASREKDRGGPEAFF. V is TRBV6-4 and J is TRBJ1-1; TRBD1 agrees at 9 bases. Germline-derived CDR1 and CDR2 are MRHNA and SNTAGT. CDR3 length: 15 amino acids. V shed 6 bases, J shed 6 bases, and the junction held 11 bases outside the gene matches.

The chain links TRBV6-4 to TRBJ2-3; 8 positions match TRBD2. The CDR3 contains 14 residues. CDR1 and CDR2 (germline): MRHNA, SNTAGT. The trim removed 4 bases at V and 6 bases at J, leaving 6 bases unmatched. CDR3 residues: CASSVNGGEDTQYF. The CDR3 bases are TGTGCCAGCAGTGTGAACGGGGGGGAGGATACGCAGTATTTT.

About this clone: Other DNA sequences from this sample encode an identical CDR3 as well. J is TRBJ2-1 and V is TRBV7-9; TRBD2 aligns across 12 bases. The CDR3 sequence is 15 residues long. Germline V gene sequence: CDR1 SEHNR, CDR2 FQNEAQ (reference sequence). Losses at the gene ends were 4 bases for V and 4 bases for J; bases not matched to a gene: 2. CDR3 region: CASSSLAGGYNEQFF. CDR3 nucleotide sequence: TGTGCCAGCAGCTCACTAGCGGGGGGTTACAATGAGCAGTTCTTC.

V and J are TRBV27 and TRBJ2-3; the match to TRBD2 covers 7 bases. The CDR3 consists of 16 residues. The trim removed 3 bases at V and 3 bases at J, leaving 9 bases unmatched. CDR1 MNHEY and CDR2 SMNVEV come from the germline V gene (reference sequence). The CDR3 protein is CASSFLRGSGTDTQYF. The CDR3 DNA is TGTGCCAGCAGTTTCCTCCGCGGGAGTGGGACAGATACGCAGTATTTT.

The V call is TRBV18, the J call TRBJ1-3; D is undetermined. The CDR3 is 16 residues long. V was clipped by 2 bases and J by 2 bases, with 13 bases between them. Per germline, CDR1 KGHSH and CDR2 LQKENI. CDR3 loop: CASSPVPEEAGNTIYF. In nucleotides, the CDR3 is TGTGCCAGCTCACCAGTCCCGGAAGAGGCTGGAAACACCATATATTTT.

The chain recombines TRBV2 with TRBJ1-1; the match to TRBD1 covers 11 bases. The CDR3 is 14 amino acids. Germline V gives CDR1 SNHLY, CDR2 FYNNEI. V lost 5 bases to trimming and J lost 7 bases; unmatched junction nucleotides: 6. The CDR3 region is CASSKRDRGGEAFF. The CDR3 region has the DNA TGTGCCAGCAGTAAACGGGACAGGGGGGGTGAAGCTTTCTTT.

The chain joins TRBV7-2 to TRBJ1-2, with 7 bases lining up with TRBD1. The CDR3 runs 15 residues. V gave up 4 bases and J gave up 3 bases; unmatched junction bases: 8. Germline CDR1 and CDR2: SGHTA and FQGNSA. CDR3 DNA: TGTGCCAGCAGCTCAAACCTACAGGGGCACTATGGCTACACCTTC. Its translation is CASSSNLQGHYGYTF.

The rearrangement uses TRBV9 and TRBJ1-2; D is unresolved. This CDR3 comprises 14 residues. Germline CDR1 reads SGDLS; CDR2 reads YYNGEE. Trimming took 0 bases from V and 4 from J, leaving 10 bases between them. The CDR3 loop is CASSVATEIYGYTF. DNA of the CDR3: TGTGCCAGCAGCGTAGCTACTGAAATCTATGGCTACACCTTC.

The chain is built from TRBV7-8 and TRBJ1-1; 7 nucleotides agree with TRBD1. Trimming took 5 bases from V and 2 from J; bases not matched to a gene: 8. The CDR3 totals 15 residues. Germline lookup yields CDR1 SGHVS and CDR2 FQNEAQ. The CDR3 protein is CASSQRTGVNTEAFF. As DNA, the CDR3 is TGTGCCAGCAGCCAAAGGACAGGAGTAAACACTGAAGCTTTCTTT.

The CDR3 spells CASSSWTGDAGELFF. CDR3 DNA sequence: TGTGCCAGCAGCTCCTGGACGGGAGACGCCGGGGAGCTGTTTTTT. This chain uses TRBV11-2 with TRBJ2-2, with D possibly TRBD2 on 6 matching bases. CDR1 and CDR2 from the germline V gene are SGHAT and FQNNGV. This CDR3 spans 15 amino acids. V was clipped by 4 bases and J by 6 bases, with 15 bases between them.

V and J are TRBV12-5 and TRBJ1-5; no definite D call. The CDR3 is made up of 13 amino acids. Germline lookup yields CDR1 LGHNT and CDR2 FRNRAP. The V gene lost 6 bases and the J gene lost 5 bases, with 11 bases spanning the gap. The CDR3 here is CASGPRVDQPQHF. CDR3 DNA: TGTGCTAGTGGCCCGAGGGTGGATCAGCCCCAGCATTTT.

CDR3 bases: TGCGCCAGCACCATGACAGGGGGCCCCATGAATACGCAGTATTTT. This codes for CASTMTGGPMNTQYF. The chain is built from TRBV5-1 and TRBJ2-3, with 10 bases aligning to TRBD1. CDR1 and CDR2 (germline): SGHRS, YFSETQ. CDR3 length: 15 amino acids. V lost 6 bases to trimming and J lost 7 bases; unmatched junction nucleotides: 11.

The chain has TRBV14 and TRBJ2-2; 7 nucleotides align to TRBD2. Germline CDR1 SGHDN, CDR2 FVKESK. J lost 6 bases, V lost 1 base, and 5 bases had no gene match. The CDR3 is 15 residues long. The CDR3 region has the DNA TGTGCCAGCAGCCAAGGACCCCGGGGGGCCGGGGAGCTGTTTTTT. It codes for CASSQGPRGAGELFF.

This clone was seen a single time. The chain recombines TRBV7-9 with TRBJ1-5; D perhaps matches TRBD1 (6 bases). The V end lost 5 bases, the J end lost 9 bases, and 20 bases lay between the germline ends. The CDR3 totals 15 residues. Germline values: CDR1 SEHNR, CDR2 FQNEAQ (reference sequence). DNA for the CDR3: TGTGCCAGCAGCCCAGGCCGGGAATTGGGGGCGCCCCAGCATTTT. It yields the protein CASSPGRELGAPQHF.

This clone was observed a few times. The chain is built from TRBV2 and TRBJ2-7, with 13 bases matching TRBD2. Trimming cost V 5 bases and J 5 bases; bases outside gene matches: 6. This CDR3 is built from 15 residues. Germline V gene sequence: CDR1 SNHLY, CDR2 FYNNEI. This chain's CDR3 is CASSTRTSGSHEQYF. In DNA form, the CDR3 reads TGTGCCAGCAGTACGCGGACTAGCGGGAGTCACGAGCAGTACTTC.

The chain recombines TRBV13 with TRBJ2-2; 7 bases are a match to TRBD2. Looked up from germline, CDR1 is PRHDT and CDR2 is FYEKMQ (reference sequence). Trimming at V came to 1 base and at J to 5 bases, leaving 1 base not matched to a gene. The CDR3 consists of 14 residues. The DNA of the CDR3 is TGTGCCAGCAGCTTAGTCGGGGGGACCGGGGAGCTGTTTTTT. Encoded protein: CASSLVGGTGELFF.

This clone was observed a handful of times. The V call is TRBV4-3, the J call TRBJ1-1; D remains ambiguous. The CDR3 contains 15 residues. With 6 bases removed from V and 7 bases from J, the gap between germline ends came to 21 bases. CDR1 and CDR2 from the germline V gene are LGHNA and YSLEER. Here the CDR3 DNA reads TGCGCCAGCAGTCAATACACGGCGGGTGGAGTTGAAGCTTTCTTT. Translating gives CASSQYTAGGVEAFF.

V is TRBV10-3 and J is TRBJ2-7; TRBD2 aligns across 7 bases. V shed 10 bases, J shed 2 bases, and the junction held 11 bases outside the gene matches. Germline V gene sequence: CDR1 ENHRY, CDR2 SYGVKD. The CDR3 runs 14 residues. This chain's CDR3 is CATRSAGAAYEQYF. For the CDR3, the DNA is TGTGCCACCCGTAGTGCGGGAGCGGCCTACGAGCAGTACTTC.

V gene TRBV6-4 combines with J gene TRBJ2-2, with 9 bases identical to TRBD2. This CDR3 has 14 amino acids. CDR1 MRHNA and CDR2 SNTAGT come from the germline V gene. With V trimmed by 4 bases and J by 3 bases, 0 bases remained unmatched. CDR3 sequence: CASSASGDTGELFF. CDR3 sequence (DNA): TGTGCCAGCAGTGCTAGCGGGGACACCGGGGAGCTGTTTTTT.

This sequence joins TRBV4-1 and TRBJ1-2, with TRBD1 matching 7 bases. The CDR3 has 15 amino acids. Unmatched junction bases numbered 9, after V lost 2 bases and J lost 6 bases. CDR1 is MGHRA and CDR2 is YSYEKL in the germline V gene. For the CDR3, the DNA is TGCGCCAGCAGCCAAATACCTGGGACAGCTAATGGCTACACCTTC. This encodes CASSQIPGTANGYTF.